This passage covers 8 T cell receptor beta chains from one sample sequenced in a study of blood T cell repertoires in COVID-19. The assay was immunoSEQ multiplex PCR, and TCRdb's table has in-frame clones only and misses some. The sample has about 60,000 clones, roughly 90% seen once; the top ten hold about 13%. The sample taken for sequencing was peripheral blood. Receptors originate from a man aged 55 to 70 with active COVID-19.

The chain uses TRBV6-5 and TRBJ1-2, with 7 bases matching TRBD1. The V and J ends lost 5 bases and 6 bases, in that order; junction bases with no gene match: 9. From germline, CDR1 is MNHEY and CDR2 SVGAGI. The CDR3 is made up of 14 amino acids. In DNA, the CDR3 is TGTGCCAGCAGTCACCAACAGGGGACGGATGGCTACACCTTC. This codes for CASSHQQGTDGYTF.

The chain is built from TRBV7-6 and TRBJ2-2; 8 bases map to TRBD2. The CDR3 runs to 18 residues. From germline, CDR1 is SGHVS and CDR2 FNYEAQ. With 2 bases clipped from V and 0 bases from J, the junction kept 8 bases outside the gene matches. In nucleotides, the CDR3 is TGTGCCAGCAGCTTACCAAGCGGGGGCGCCGCGAACACCGGGGAGCTGTTTTTT. Translation: CASSLPSGGAANTGELFF.

This clone was counted between two and nine times. This chain connects TRBV7-8 to TRBJ2-3, with TRBD1 identical over 8 bases. The trim removed 4 bases at V and 2 bases at J, leaving 8 bases unmatched. The CDR3 runs to 16 residues. Germline lookup yields CDR1 SGHVS and CDR2 FQNEAQ. The chain's CDR3 is CASSSGAGQATDTQYF. CDR3 sequence (DNA): TGTGCCAGCAGCTCAGGGGCGGGACAGGCCACAGATACGCAGTATTTT.

The V and J genes are TRBV18 and TRBJ2-2, with TRBD2 matching over 10 bases. Trimming at V came to 1 base and at J to 5 bases, leaving 7 bases not matched to a gene. Germline assignment: CDR1 KGHSH and CDR2 LQKENI. The CDR3 is 17 amino acids. The CDR3 sequence is CASSPRAAGGTTGELFF. In DNA form, the CDR3 reads TGTGCCAGCTCACCACGTGCAGCGGGAGGGACTACCGGGGAGCTGTTTTTT.

V is TRBV6-1 and J is TRBJ1-1; the D is unclear. The CDR3 contains 12 residues. CDR1 and CDR2 (germline): MNHNS, SASEGT. Trimming shortened V by 2 bases and J by 12 bases, and 13 bases separated the two germline ends. CDR3 in amino acids: CASSEIRYETFF. CDR3 nucleotides: TGTGCCAGCAGTGAAATCAGGTACGAGACTTTCTTT.

This chain uses TRBV28 with TRBJ1-6; TRBD1 might be the D (6 bases). Trimming shortened V by 6 bases and J by 4 bases, and 13 bases separated the two germline ends. Germline-derived CDR1 and CDR2 are MDHEN and SYDVKM. The CDR3 loop spans 15 amino acids. CDR3 protein: CASRGQPVYNSPLHF. CDR3 bases: TGTGCCAGCAGAGGACAGCCAGTTTATAATTCACCCCTCCACTTT.

This sequence joins TRBV10-3 and TRBJ1-4; 10 bases fit TRBD1. CDR1 is ENHRY, CDR2 SYGVKD, per germline. The CDR3 extends over 16 amino acids. J gave up 3 bases and V 8 bases, and 9 bases lay outside the gene matches. The CDR3 here is CAIGDRGRGSNEKLFF. CDR3 sequence (DNA): TGTGCCATCGGCGACAGGGGGCGAGGATCTAATGAAAAACTGTTTTTT.

The chain employs TRBV25-1 and TRBJ2-7; D is possibly TRBD2 (5 bases). The CDR3 totals 15 residues. V was pared by 1 base and J by 2 bases, with 12 bases between. The germline CDR1 and CDR2 sequences are MGHDK and SYGVNS. The CDR3 region has the DNA TGTGCCAGCAGTGAATTTGGGGAGAGGGCCTACGAGCAGTACTTC. Translation: CASSEFGERAYEQYF.